This T cell receptor (beta chain) was retrieved from a study of metastatic and nonmetastatic thyroid tumors. About the study: Across blood and tumor or nodule tissue, repertoires from malignant and benign thyroid patients were compared with one another.

TCRdb re-clonotyped the PCR reads via MiXCR. The sample includes tens of thousands of clones, around 24% seen only once; the top ten take approximately 14%. Not a single patient had been given any form of treatment at any point before undergoing thyroid surgery. This TCR derives from a female donor with papillary thyroid cancer or a benign thyroid nodule (not recorded which). Some clones in this sample may be carry-over from other donors' samples. Input material: tumor tissue.

Here the CDR3 reads CASSQGGQGPYGYTF. CDR3 DNA sequence: TGCGCCAGCAGCCAAGGGGGACAGGGCCCCTATGGCTACACCTTC. This sequence joins TRBV4-3 and TRBJ1-2, with 9 bases identical to TRBD1. CDR3 length: 15 amino acids. Trimming took 1 base from V and 4 from J; bases not matched to a gene: 4. Germline V lookup: CDR1 LGHNA, CDR2 YSLEER.